This T cell receptor (beta chain) is from a study of blood T cell repertoires in COVID-19 (dated by TCRdb to 2020 to 2022). Background on the whole study: Collaborator samples came from the United States, Italy and Spain and covered acute and convalescent phases of COVID-19. The prospective study material was composed of cDNA or gDNA derived from T cells, B-cell-depleted T cells, or PBMCs. A de-identified subject ID, COVID-19 status, age in years and sex were almost always included in the sample metadata. The dataset comprised deeply sampled blood TCRbeta repertoires from subjects exposed to, actively infected with, or recovered from COVID-19. The repertoires were released in a freely available public database meant as a resource for research on the immune response to SARS-CoV-2. Where available, HLA class I and class II types were taken from metadata supplied by the sample provider and were not determined by assay-based typing. The samples were drawn from two sources: the first 160 participants of the ongoing ImmuneRACE study, and 1,200 or so subjects contributed by 6 global collaborators.

The CDR3, from cysteine to phenylalanine, totals 17 residues. Just the 51-base CDR3 DNA is kept, in frame starting at base 1. From the germline V gene, CDR1 is MDHEN and CDR2 is SYDVKM. V is pared back by 6 bases and J by 7 bases, with 25 bases lying between the germline termini. One collaborating source in Seattle enrolled patients while the patients were actively infected and followed the patients over time throughout the course of disease. The collaborating institutions used their own protocols to collect whole blood in K2EDTA tubes. Collaborator samples were shipped for TCRbeta analysis as frozen whole blood, isolated PBMCs, or DNA extracted from either sample type. Regarding this clone: Its recognized antigen is unknown. Base qualities are missing; no much larger clone stands one base away.

What the study reported, not specific to this receptor: Clinical and demographic metadata were provided uncurated, with the amount varying by source and participant.

TCRbeta CDR3 regions were amplified from genomic DNA using the immunoSEQ Assay, a bias-controlled multiplex PCR. As for the original processing: The number of nucleated cells in each sample was estimated from the amplification of reference gene primers within the assay. To quantify the absolute abundance of each unique TCRbeta CDR3 rearrangement, sequence reads were collapsed and filtered. For each sample, productive Simpson clonality was calculated as the square root of Simpson's diversity index across productive rearrangements. The source is immuneACCESS, and TCRdb retained only in-frame sequences with V and J called. Part of the clones is not carried over; for the studies checked, unresolved V genes explain less than half of this, and the remainder is unexplained. The V and J calls and clone size come from that table; D and trimming were worked out from the DNA. This sample holds about 410,000 clones; around 89% were observed only once. Jointly, the top ten make up roughly 1.6% of the sample.

The receptor chain draws on TRBV28 and TRBJ1-5, with a weak D call of TRBD1 (6 bases match). The TCR comes from a woman in her thirties or forties with COVID-19, enrolled during active disease. Sequenced input: peripheral blood. The nucleotide sequence reads TGTGCCAGCAGAACGTCACGCAGGGGCAGCTCGAGGCAGCCCCAGCATTTT. Its amino acids are CASRTSRRGSSRQPQHF.